The 26 T cell receptor beta chains reported below all come from one sample, sequenced in a study of shared clonotypes between healthy human individuals. The data were produced by immunoSEQ multiplex PCR, yet TCRdb's version contains in-frame clones alone and is incomplete. The sample gives about 680,000 clones, about 91% of which show up once; approximately 24% is in the top ten. Terminally differentiated effector memory CD45RA+ cells were excluded by CCR7 positive selection of CD45RO-negative cells. The material sequenced was naive CD8+ T cells sorted from blood. The source is a man younger than 45 in good health.

The rearrangement links TRBV7-6 to TRBJ1-2; D possibly corresponds to TRBD1 (6 bases). The germline gives CDR1 SGHVS, CDR2 FNYEAQ. The CDR3 covers 13 residues. V lost 2 bases, J lost 6 bases, and 10 bases lay in between. CDR3: CASSLRGGDGYTF. In DNA form, the CDR3 reads TGTGCCAGCAGCTTAAGAGGGGGAGATGGCTACACCTTC.

The chain carries TRBV7-2 and TRBJ2-1; TRBD1 is a possible D gene (5 bases). CDR1 SGHTA and CDR2 FQGNSA come from the germline V gene. The CDR3 loop spans 13 amino acids. The V end was cut by 1 base, the J end by 10 bases, with 11 bases between. The CDR3 DNA follows: TGTGCCAGCAGCTTAGTAGGGGTTGTGGAGCAGTTCTTC. This encodes CASSLVGVVEQFF.

This chain's CDR3 is CASSKGLNTEAFF. The CDR3 nucleotides read TGTGCCAGCAGCAAAGGGTTGAACACTGAAGCTTTCTTT. The rearrangement joins TRBV7-6 to TRBJ1-1; no reliable D call. This CDR3 spans 13 amino acids. V lost 5 bases and J 0 bases, leaving 7 bases between the germline ends. From germline, CDR1 is SGHVS and CDR2 FNYEAQ.

The CDR3 here is CASSRVSGSTDNEQFF. CDR3 nucleotide sequence: TGCGCCAGCAGCCGGGTATCTGGGAGTACCGACAATGAGCAGTTCTTC. The chain links TRBV4-1 to TRBJ2-1; D perhaps matches TRBD2 (5 bases). V lost 4 bases to trimming and J lost 5 bases, with 18 bases between them. Germline V CDR1 and CDR2: MGHRA, YSYEKL. CDR3 length: 16 residues.

The chain recombines TRBV5-1 with TRBJ2-7, with D perhaps TRBD2 (6 bases). From germline, CDR1 is SGHRS and CDR2 YFSETQ. The V end lost 5 bases, the J end lost 0 bases, and 18 bases lay between the germline ends. The CDR3 extends over 16 amino acids. CDR3 nucleotides: TGCGCCAGCAGATCCGATAGCGGAATACGCTCCTACGAGCAGTACTTC. Its protein product is CASRSDSGIRSYEQYF.

This clone was detected only once. This sequence joins TRBV18 and TRBJ1-4; no reliable D call. The CDR3 sequence is 13 residues long. Germline V CDR1 and CDR2: KGHSH, LQKENI. V lost 3 bases and J lost 7, with 9 bases in between. In DNA, the CDR3 is TGTGCCAGCTCACCCGTTGGGTTTGAAAAACTGTTTTTT. Translation: CASSPVGFEKLFF.

The chain couples TRBV5-1 to TRBJ2-2; 9 bases fit TRBD2. CDR3 size: 16 residues. Germline V lookup: CDR1 SGHRS, CDR2 YFSETQ. Trimming took 4 bases from V and 5 from J; bases not matched to a gene: 9. The CDR3 loop reads CASSPVVAGGTGELFF. The CDR3, as DNA: TGCGCCAGCAGCCCTGTGGTGGCGGGAGGGACCGGGGAGCTGTTTTTT. The full variable domain, with the rest looked up from reference TRBV5-1 and TRBJ2-2, is KAGVTQTPRYLIKTRGQQVTLSCSPISGHRSVSWYQQTPGQGLQFLFEYFSETQRNKGNFPGRFSGRQFSNSRSEMNVSTLELGDSALYLCASSPVVAGGTGELFFGEGSRLTVL.

This clone was seen once. This rearrangement joins TRBV18 to TRBJ2-2; D not resolved. This CDR3 region has 14 residues. Germline V CDR1 and CDR2: KGHSH, LQKENI. The germline V and J ends were trimmed by 5 bases and 5 bases, with 12 bases remaining between them. The CDR3 sequence is CASSVRMDTGELFF. The CDR3 coding sequence is TGTGCCAGCTCAGTCCGGATGGATACCGGGGAGCTGTTTTTT.

V gene TRBV4-1 combines with J gene TRBJ2-7; weak D call: TRBD2 (7 bases). The CDR3 has 13 amino acids. The V gene's germline CDR1 is MGHRA and CDR2 YSYEKL. Trimming removed 8 bases at V and 3 bases at J, with 14 bases between. The CDR3 loop reads CASGRGGSYEQYF. CDR3 DNA sequence: TGCGCCAGCGGCAGGGGCGGGAGCTACGAGCAGTACTTC.

DNA of the CDR3: TGCGCCAGCAGCTTGGTTGGGGTAGGGGCAACTAATGAAAAACTGTTTTTT. Protein sequence: CASSLVGVGATNEKLFF. This rearrangement joins TRBV5-1 to TRBJ1-4, with a tentative D call TRBD1 (5 bases). V was trimmed by 0 bases and J by 0 bases, leaving 12 bases between them. The CDR3 sequence is 17 residues long. Germline assignment: CDR1 SGHRS and CDR2 YFSETQ.

The genes are TRBV7-9 and TRBJ2-5; TRBD1 might be the D (6 bases). Germline V gene sequence: CDR1 SEHNR, CDR2 FQNEAQ (reference sequence). The CDR3 extends over 18 amino acids. V lost 7 bases and J lost 3, with 27 bases in between. Here the CDR3 reads CASTHLKGDYRREETQYF. CDR3 nucleotides: TGTGCCAGCACCCACTTAAAGGGGGATTACCGACGGGAAGAGACCCAGTACTTC.

The chain's CDR3 is CSVEALAEQFF. In DNA form, the CDR3 reads TGCAGCGTTGAAGCCCTTGCTGAGCAGTTCTTC. The chain recombines TRBV29-1 with TRBJ2-1; D not resolved. V was cut by 1 base and J by 9 bases, with 7 bases left in between. CDR1 is SQVTM and CDR2 is ANQGSEA in the germline V gene. The CDR3 extends over 11 amino acids.

This clone has just one count. The chain couples TRBV27 to TRBJ2-5; 9 bases match TRBD1. The junction had 8 bases not matched to a gene; V was cut back by 6 bases and J by 0 bases. The CDR3 is 16 residues long. In germline, CDR1 is MNHEY, CDR2 SMNVEV (reference sequence). CDR3 nucleotide sequence: TGTGCCAGCAGCGAAATCGGACAGGGGTACCAAGAGACCCAGTACTTC. Protein sequence: CASSEIGQGYQETQYF.

The genes are TRBV11-3 and TRBJ1-1, with D tentatively TRBD1 (6 bases). V was shortened by 5 bases and J by 7 bases, with 17 bases between the two germline ends. This CDR3 has 14 amino acids. The germline V gene has CDR1 SGHNT and CDR2 YENEEA. The CDR3 here is CASSPAGGQGEAFF. Written as DNA, the CDR3 is TGTGCCAGCAGCCCGGCCGGGGGGCAGGGTGAAGCTTTCTTT.

The V gene is TRBV4-3, the J gene TRBJ2-7, with 12 bases identical to TRBD2. V lost 4 bases to trimming and J lost 3 bases; unmatched junction nucleotides: 7. CDR3 length: 16 residues. CDR1 and CDR2 (germline): LGHNA, YSLEER. CDR3 amino acids: CASSRTALAGGYEQYF. The CDR3 DNA follows: TGCGCCAGCAGCCGCACAGCACTAGCGGGAGGCTACGAGCAGTACTTC.

The chain uses TRBV6-1 and TRBJ1-5; 7 bases agree with TRBD1. CDR3 length: 15 residues. The junction had 5 bases not matched to a gene; V was cut back by 6 bases and J by 0 bases. The V gene's germline CDR1 is MNHNS and CDR2 SASEGT. The CDR3 sequence: CASRKQGLSNQPQHF. The CDR3 DNA is TGTGCCAGCAGAAAACAGGGGCTTAGCAATCAGCCCCAGCATTTT.

The chain has TRBV28 and TRBJ2-2; weak D call: TRBD1 (6 bases). The CDR3 has 14 residues. V was trimmed by 5 bases and J by 6 bases, leaving 13 bases between them. Germline V gene lookup returns CDR1 MDHEN and CDR2 SYDVKM. In DNA form, the CDR3 reads TGTGCCAGCAGTCCCACAGGGAGTCCCGGGGAGCTGTTTTTT. This encodes CASSPTGSPGELFF.

This clone was recorded only once. J is TRBJ2-1 and V is TRBV29-1; 8 nucleotides match TRBD1. Trimming took 5 bases from V and 4 from J; bases not matched to a gene: 4. CDR1 is SQVTM, CDR2 ANQGSEA, per germline. The CDR3 is 13 amino acids. The CDR3 region has the DNA TGCAGCGTTACCGGACAGGGTTACAATGAGCAGTTCTTC. Its translation is CSVTGQGYNEQFF.

CDR3 amino acids: CASSNRTSGKNEQFF. As DNA, the CDR3 is TGTGCCAGCAGCAATCGGACTAGCGGGAAGAATGAGCAGTTCTTC. The gene calls are TRBV5-5 and TRBJ2-1; TRBD2 matches 12 bases. The CDR3 covers 15 residues. Germline CDR1 reads SGHKS; CDR2 reads YYEKEE (reference sequence). The V gene end was trimmed by 4 bases and the J gene end by 7 bases; junction bases not matched to a gene: 6.

The chain is built from TRBV7-9 and TRBJ2-3, with 10 bases fitting TRBD2. With 4 bases clipped from V and 6 bases from J, the junction kept 10 bases outside the gene matches. CDR1 and CDR2 from the germline V gene are SEHNR and FQNEAQ (reference sequence). This CDR3 contains 16 residues. This CDR3 is CASSYPAGGPSDTQYF. DNA for the CDR3: TGTGCCAGCAGCTACCCAGCGGGAGGGCCCTCGGATACGCAGTATTTT.

The genes are TRBV7-9 and TRBJ2-5; D is uncertain. Germline values: CDR1 SEHNR, CDR2 FQNEAQ (reference sequence). The CDR3 extends over 12 amino acids. Trimming left V 6 bases short and J 5 bases short, with 10 bases between. CDR3 sequence reads: CASRGIGETQYF. The DNA of the CDR3 is TGTGCCAGCAGGGGGATTGGCGAGACCCAGTACTTC.

The genes are TRBV19 and TRBJ2-1, with 8 bases identical to TRBD1. Trimming removed 5 bases from V and 8 bases from J; junction bases left unmatched: 8. The CDR3 sequence is 14 residues long. Germline-derived CDR1 and CDR2 are LNHDA and SQIVND (reference sequence). CDR3 amino acids: CASSHSGQAYEQFF. The CDR3 DNA sequence: TGTGCCAGTAGTCACTCGGGACAGGCTTATGAGCAGTTCTTC.

V gene TRBV18 combines with J gene TRBJ2-7; tentatively, D is TRBD1 (5 bases). Germline V gene lookup returns CDR1 KGHSH and CDR2 LQKENI. This CDR3 region has 14 residues. The germline V and J ends were trimmed by 3 bases and 1 base, with 10 bases remaining between them. As DNA, the CDR3 is TGTGCCAGCTCACCCCCTCAGGGTTCCTACGAGCAGTACTTC. Translating gives CASSPPQGSYEQYF.

The CDR3 DNA reads TGTGCCACCAGCAGAGATCTCACAGGGGAGACCCAGTACTTC. This translates into CATSRDLTGETQYF. This sequence joins TRBV15 and TRBJ2-5; maybe TRBD1 (6 bases). From germline, CDR1 is LNHNV and CDR2 YYDKDF (reference sequence). Trimming cost V 0 bases and J 5 bases, with 10 bases left between them. The CDR3 covers 14 residues. Drawing the rest from reference TRBV15 and TRBJ2-5, the complete variable domain is DAMVIQNPRYQVTQFGKPVTLSCSQTLNHNVMYWYQQKSSQAPKLLFHYYDKDFNNEADTPDNFQSRRPNTSFCFLDIRSPGLGDTAMYLCATSRDLTGETQYFGPGTRLLVL.

The rearrangement links TRBV11-3 to TRBJ2-3; 9 bases map to TRBD1. Trimming cost V 6 bases and J 2 bases; bases outside gene matches: 6. Germline V gives CDR1 SGHNT, CDR2 YENEEA. The CDR3 length is 15 residues. CDR3 region: CASRQGAADTDTQYF. The CDR3 DNA sequence: TGTGCCAGCAGACAGGGGGCTGCGGACACAGATACGCAGTATTTT. Together with reference TRBV11-3 and TRBJ2-3, the CDR3 gives the full variable domain: EAGVVQSPRYKIIEKKQPVAFWCNPISGHNTLYWYLQNLGQGPELLIRYENEEAVDDSQLPKDRFSAERLKGVDSTLKIQPAELGDSAVYLCASRQGAADTDTQYFGPGTRLTVL.

This clone was seen a few times. The chain uses TRBV7-9 and TRBJ2-2; tentatively, D is TRBD2 (6 bases). Germline CDR1 SEHNR, CDR2 FQNEAQ (reference sequence). Trimming pared 10 bases from V and 7 bases from J, leaving 10 bases between. The CDR3 is made up of 11 amino acids. The CDR3 DNA is TGTGCCACCCCGCGGGGCGGGGAGCTGTTTTTT. Translated, it gives CATPRGGELFF.